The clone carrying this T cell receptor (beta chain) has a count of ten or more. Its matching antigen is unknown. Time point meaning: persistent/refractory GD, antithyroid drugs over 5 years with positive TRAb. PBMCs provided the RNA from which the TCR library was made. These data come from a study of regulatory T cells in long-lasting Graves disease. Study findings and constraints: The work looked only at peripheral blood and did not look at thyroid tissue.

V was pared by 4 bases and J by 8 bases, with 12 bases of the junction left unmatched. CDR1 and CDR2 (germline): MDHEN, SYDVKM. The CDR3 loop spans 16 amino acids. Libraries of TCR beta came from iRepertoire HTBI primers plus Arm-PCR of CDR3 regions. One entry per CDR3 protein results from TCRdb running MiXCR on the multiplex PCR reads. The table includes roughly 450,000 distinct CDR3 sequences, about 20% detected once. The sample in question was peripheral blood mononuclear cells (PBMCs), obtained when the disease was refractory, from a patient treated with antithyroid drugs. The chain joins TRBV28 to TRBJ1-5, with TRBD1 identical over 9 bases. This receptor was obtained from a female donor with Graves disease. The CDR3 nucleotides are TGTGCCAGCAGTTCCCCGAGAACAGGGGGCATTGAGCCCCAGCATTTT. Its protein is CASSSPRTGGIEPQHF.